This TCR beta chain was identified in a study of lymphopenia after photon versus proton radiotherapy. With V trimmed by 2 bases and J by 5 bases, 10 bases remained unmatched. The CDR3 is made up of 17 amino acids. Per the germline V gene, CDR1 is WSHSY and CDR2 is SAAADI. Study-wide findings and caveats: After lymphocyte nadir, photon-treated repertoires showed oligoclonal expansion, especially CD8+ Temra.

Here immunoSEQ multiplex PCR was the method, and the copy in TCRdb shows in-frame clones only, minus some. The data show some 28,000 clones, around 81% seen once. Notes on this clone: Its specificity is unknown.

The TCR comes from a man aged 45-60 years with gastric cancer. Sequenced here: peripheral blood, sampled from a patient treated with photon-based radiotherapy. The chain joins TRBV10-2 to TRBJ2-2; 8 nucleotides line up with TRBD2. This CDR3 is CASSERRGAQSTGELFF. DNA of the CDR3: TGCGCCAGCAGTGAGCGGCGGGGGGCCCAAAGTACCGGGGAGCTGTTTTTT.